This TCR beta chain was captured by sequencing in a study of metastatic and nonmetastatic thyroid tumors. Via MiXCR, TCRdb re-called the PCR reads. Among 50,000 or so clones listed, around 20% were seen once. This clone was detected many times. The CDR3 spans 12 residues. Germline V CDR1 and CDR2: MNHEY, SMNVEV (reference sequence). V lost 5 bases and J lost 2, with 5 bases in between. Until they underwent thyroid surgery, no patient had received any treatment. The sequence derives from a male donor with papillary thyroid cancer or a benign thyroid nodule (not recorded which). Some clones in this sample may be carry-over from other donors' samples. The sample consisted of blood. This sequence joins TRBV27 and TRBJ2-3; no firm D call. DNA of the CDR3: TGTGCCAGCAGTCACCACACAGATACGCAGTATTTT. Encoded protein: CASSHHTDTQYF.